This T cell receptor beta chain was recorded in a study of blood T cells in healthy people across ages. Study details: There was about one barcoded beta molecule captured by template switching per two T cells.

The sample holds a few counts of this clonotype. Compared with germline, one end of the junction differs, possibly owing to a read error. Germline values: CDR1 ENHRY, CDR2 SYGVKD. This CDR3 contains 13 residues. The authors ran a second PCR of about 7 to 12 cycles using a sample-barcoded 5' primer and a J-beta primer mix. MiXCR, applied by TCRdb to the 5' RACE reads, yields one record per CDR3 protein. The table lists about 1.7 million distinct CDR3 sequences, 28% of them singletons. The sequencing input was blood. The rearrangement links TRBV10-3 to TRBJ1-2; D is possibly TRBD1 (5 bases). This receptor was identified in a woman in her 30s in good health. The CDR3 bases are TGTGCCGTCAGTGAGCGGGGCGGCTATGGCTACACCTTC. As protein: CAVSERGGYGYTF.